The 2 T cell receptor beta chains below were found in one sample sequenced in a study of blood T cell repertoires in COVID-19. Profiling relied on immunoSEQ multiplex PCR, and the TCRdb table lists in-frame clones only, not all of them. The sample records 250,000 to 300,000 clones, less than 85% being singletons. Sample: peripheral blood. These TCRs come from a woman aged 18-35 years with acute or convalescent COVID-19.

The chain links TRBV11-2 to TRBJ2-7; no reliable D call. The CDR3 is made up of 15 amino acids. V lost 2 bases and J 0 bases, leaving 11 bases between the germline ends. Germline V CDR1 and CDR2: SGHAT, FQNNGV. CDR3 loop: CASSLRQASSYEQYF. DNA for the CDR3: TGTGCCAGCAGCTTACGGCAGGCCAGCTCCTACGAGCAGTACTTC.

J is TRBJ2-7 and V is TRBV7-2, with 9 bases identical to TRBD1. CDR1 and CDR2 from the germline V gene are SGHTA and FQGNSA. Unmatched junction bases numbered 10, after V lost 3 bases and J lost 1 base. The CDR3 sequence is 17 residues long. DNA for the CDR3: TGTGCCAGCAGCTTGGCCGGGACAGGGAAAGCGTCCTACGAGCAGTACTTC. Amino acids: CASSLAGTGKASYEQYF.